The 13 T cell receptor beta chains reported below all come from one sample, sequenced in a study of cytomegalovirus exposure and HLA in healthy donors. A multiplex PCR was run with 60 Vbeta primers and 13 Jbeta primers. Clones were sequenced by immunoSEQ multiplex PCR, and TCRdb holds only the in-frame ones, with some missing. The table lists some 170,000 clones, roughly 80% of them singletons, with about 4.8% in the top ten. Sequencing input: PBMCs. The receptors were sampled from a man aged 30 to 39 in good health and CMV-seronegative.

V gene TRBV7-8 combines with J gene TRBJ1-2, with TRBD1 identical over 8 bases. V shed 5 bases and J 4 bases; nucleotides not matched to a gene: 12. The CDR3 is 16 residues long. Germline V gene sequence: CDR1 SGHVS, CDR2 FQNEAQ. The DNA for the CDR3 is TGTGCCAGCAGCGGCAGACAGGGGAGAGATGGCTATGGCTACACCTTC. Translated, it gives CASSGRQGRDGYGYTF.

V gene TRBV2 combines with J gene TRBJ2-7; TRBD1 matches at 11 bases. CDR3 length: 15 residues. The V gene end was trimmed by 7 bases and the J gene end by 9 bases; junction bases not matched to a gene: 14. Germline CDR1 SNHLY, CDR2 FYNNEI. The CDR3 is CASTGVVPGQGGQYF. The DNA for the CDR3 is TGTGCCAGCACGGGTGTGGTTCCGGGACAGGGGGGGCAGTACTTC.

The chain recombines TRBV5-6 with TRBJ1-3; no definite D call. Germline CDR1 is SGHDT and CDR2 is YYEEEE. The CDR3 length is 14 residues. Trimming pared 0 bases from V and 1 base from J, leaving 5 bases between. This CDR3 is CASSLGASGNTIYF. CDR3 DNA: TGTGCCAGCAGCTTGGGGGCGTCTGGAAACACCATATATTTT.

J is TRBJ2-7 and V is TRBV6-5; unclear D gene. The CDR3 runs to 13 residues. The germline V gene encodes CDR1 MNHEY and CDR2 SVGAGI. The chain's CDR3 is CVFKQKAAYEQYF. CDR3 DNA sequence: TGTGTTTTCAAGCAGAAGGCGGCATACGAGCAGTACTTC.

This clone has more than one count but fewer than ten. The V call is TRBV7-9, the J call TRBJ2-3; D is undetermined. There are 14 residues in the CDR3. Germline values: CDR1 SEHNR, CDR2 FQNEAQ (reference sequence). V lost 2 bases to trimming and J lost 2 bases, with 8 bases between them. CDR3 residues: CASSLSVSTDTQYF. In nucleotides, the CDR3 is TGTGCCAGCAGCTTATCAGTGTCCACAGATACGCAGTATTTT.

The chain links TRBV29-1 to TRBJ1-1; no clear D. The V end lost 4 bases, the J end lost 1 base, and 4 bases lay between the germline ends. Germline values: CDR1 SQVTM, CDR2 ANQGSEA. The CDR3 length is 11 residues. CDR3 coding DNA: TGCAGCGTTGTTCGGAACACTGAAGCTTTCTTT. Residues: CSVVRNTEAFF.

This chain joins TRBV14 and TRBJ1-2, with 7 positions matching TRBD1. CDR1 is SGHDN, CDR2 FVKESK, per germline. The CDR3 runs 15 residues. After removal of 2 bases from V and 0 bases from J, the junction contained 3 bases not matched to a gene. This CDR3 reads CASSQTGVSNYGYTF. For the CDR3, the DNA is TGTGCCAGCAGCCAAACAGGGGTATCTAACTATGGCTACACCTTC.

The chain has TRBV30 and TRBJ1-1, with D unclear. V was pared by 0 bases and J by 5 bases, with 7 bases between. Germline CDR1 reads GTSNPN; CDR2 reads SVGIG (reference sequence). CDR3 length: 12 residues. CDR3 sequence (DNA): TGTGCCTGGAGTGTACCCGGGACTGAAGCTTTCTTT. It encodes CAWSVPGTEAFF.

The chain joins TRBV28 to TRBJ1-5, with D hard to call. V shed 3 bases and J shed 9 bases, with 18 bases lying between them. CDR1 is MDHEN and CDR2 is SYDVKM in the germline V gene. The CDR3 loop spans 15 amino acids. DNA of the CDR3: TGTGCCAGCAGTTTTCAGGACGGTGGAGGAGGGCCCCAGCATTTT. Its translation is CASSFQDGGGGPQHF.

The V gene is TRBV29-1, the J gene TRBJ2-2; possible D gene TRBD1, 5 bases. The CDR3 sequence is 13 residues long. Germline V gene sequence: CDR1 SQVTM, CDR2 ANQGSEA. The V end lost 7 bases, the J end lost 0 bases, and 9 bases lay between the germline ends. The CDR3 protein is CSALTANTGELFF. CDR3 DNA: TGCAGCGCCCTGACAGCGAACACCGGGGAGCTGTTTTTT.

The rearrangement uses TRBV9 and TRBJ1-2; D gene unclear. The germline gives CDR1 SGDLS, CDR2 YYNGEE. Trimming shortened V by 2 bases and J by 1 base, and 9 bases separated the two germline ends. The CDR3 is 14 amino acids. CDR3 loop: CASSVAGVNYGYTF. The CDR3 nucleotides read TGTGCCAGCAGCGTGGCAGGTGTTAACTATGGCTACACCTTC.

The J gene is TRBJ1-1, the V gene TRBV4-1, with 8 nucleotides matching TRBD1. The CDR3 covers 16 residues. Germline V gives CDR1 MGHRA, CDR2 YSYEKL. With V trimmed by 3 bases and J by 1 base, 7 bases remained unmatched. The DNA of the CDR3 is TGCGCCAGCAGCCAGTTTACCGGGACAGGGAACACTGAAGCTTTCTTT. Translated, it gives CASSQFTGTGNTEAFF.

V gene TRBV11-3 combines with J gene TRBJ2-2, with D unresolved. The CDR3 length is 12 residues. Germline V gene data show CDR1 as SGHNT and CDR2 as YENEEA. Trimming took off 6 bases at V and 5 bases at J, with 7 bases between the two ends. The CDR3: CASSFRTGELFF. For the CDR3, the DNA is TGTGCCAGCAGTTTTCGGACCGGGGAGCTGTTTTTT.